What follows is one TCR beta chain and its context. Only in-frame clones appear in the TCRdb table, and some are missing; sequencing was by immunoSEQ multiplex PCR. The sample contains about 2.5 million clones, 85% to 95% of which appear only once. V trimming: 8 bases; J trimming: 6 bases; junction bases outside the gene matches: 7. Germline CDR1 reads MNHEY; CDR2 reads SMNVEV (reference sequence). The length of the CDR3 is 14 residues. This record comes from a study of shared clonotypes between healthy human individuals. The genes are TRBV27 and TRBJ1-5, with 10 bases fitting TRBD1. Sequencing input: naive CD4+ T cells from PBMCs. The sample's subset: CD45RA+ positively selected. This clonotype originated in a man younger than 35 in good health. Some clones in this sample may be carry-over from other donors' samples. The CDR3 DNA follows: TGTGCCAGCCGGCCGGGACAGGGGAGTCAGCCCCAGCATTTT. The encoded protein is CASRPGQGSQPQHF.